The 4 T cell receptor beta chains presented below share a single source sample, sequenced in a study of shared clonotypes between healthy human individuals. Terminally differentiated effector memory CD45RA+ cells were left out of the naive CD8 fraction, which was CD45RO-negative and positively selected for CCR7. Sequencing was performed with immunoSEQ multiplex PCR; in TCRdb, only in-frame clones are kept and a portion is missing. Here the sample spans roughly 2.1 million clones, 85% to 95% being singletons. Sequencing was done on a sample of naive CD8+ T cells from PBMCs. The receptors were gathered from a man aged 18 to 29 in good health. Some clones in this sample may be carry-over from other donors' samples.

This sequence joins TRBV4-1 and TRBJ2-7, with D uncertain. The CDR3 runs to 14 residues. Looked up from germline, CDR1 is MGHRA and CDR2 is YSYEKL. The V end lost 4 bases, the J end lost 3 bases, and 13 bases lay between the germline ends. CDR3 nucleotide sequence: TGCGCCAGCAGCCTTGCCCAGACGGGCTACGAGCAGTACTTC. It codes for CASSLAQTGYEQYF.

The chain carries TRBV4-1 and TRBJ2-1; tentative D call: TRBD2 (6 bases). Germline V gene sequence: CDR1 MGHRA, CDR2 YSYEKL. The CDR3 spans 16 residues. Trimming stripped 3 bases from V and 5 bases from J, with 17 bases between. The CDR3: CASSHDPGLQNNEQFF. The CDR3 nucleotides read TGCGCCAGCAGCCATGATCCGGGACTGCAAAACAATGAGCAGTTCTTC.

About this clone itself: Other DNA sequences within the sample encode an identical CDR3. The genes are TRBV13 and TRBJ1-1; D is uncertain. Trimming removed 0 bases from V and 1 base from J, with 9 bases in between. The CDR3 has 15 residues. The germline V gene has CDR1 PRHDT and CDR2 FYEKMQ (reference sequence). The CDR3 DNA reads TGTGCCAGCAGCTTAGGTGGACGGGGGAACACTGAAGCTTTCTTT. Translated, it gives CASSLGGRGNTEAFF.

The J gene is TRBJ2-1, the V gene TRBV4-2; 11 bases are shared with TRBD2. In germline, CDR1 is LGHNA, CDR2 YNFKEQ. V was clipped by 1 base and J by 4 bases; unmatched bases: 3. The CDR3 is 16 amino acids. The CDR3 DNA reads TGTGCCAGCAGCCAAGGGCTAGCGGGAGGATACAATGAGCAGTTCTTC. This encodes CASSQGLAGGYNEQFF.